This TCR beta chain was identified during a study of cytomegalovirus exposure and HLA in healthy donors. Study-level background: In an earlier analysis, around 100 million unique TCR beta sequences were found from about 179 million T cells.

There were likely unrecorded immune exposures, though donors were nominally healthy when sampled. The PCR employed 60 Vbeta primers together with 13 Jbeta primers. Produced via immunoSEQ multiplex PCR; TCRdb's table is partial and in-frame only. This table holds 95,000 to 150,000 clones, about four fifths found once. Concerning this clone: Its matching antigen is unknown.

From germline, CDR1 is MNHEY and CDR2 SVGAGI. There are 13 residues in the CDR3. V was shortened by 6 bases and J by 2 bases, with 8 bases between the two germline ends. Study-wide results and caveats: CMV serostatus alone was available as immune exposure information.

The sequence was collected from a female donor in good health and CMV-seropositive. Sequences were obtained from PBMCs. The rearrangement uses TRBV6-5 and TRBJ1-5; perhaps TRBD1 as D (6 bases). The DNA of the CDR3 is TGTGCCAGCAGACAGGGCGGCAATCAGCCCCAGCATTTT. It yields the protein CASRQGGNQPQHF.